This T cell receptor (beta chain) stems from a study of cytomegalovirus exposure and HLA in healthy donors. In its sample, this clone was seen a few times. Its antigen is as yet unknown. Study results and limitations: Most CMV-associated TCR beta chains were later found to appear HLA-restricted. The CMV antigen specificity of a few CMV-associated chains was confirmed through in vitro analysis.

Primers: 60 Vbeta forward and 13 Jbeta reverse. Per the authors' pipeline: A later analysis counted roughly 74 million unique TCR beta chains, some 12 million shared. Method: immunoSEQ multiplex PCR; TCRdb's copy keeps in-frame clones and lacks some. The DNA gave D and trimming, while V, J and clone size come from that table. The sample consists of under 250,000 clones, 78% of them appearing once. The germline CDR1 and CDR2 sequences are MDHEN and SYDVKM. Trimming cost V 7 bases and J 2 bases, with 17 bases left between them. This CDR3 spans 16 amino acids. Healthy bone marrow donors made up the donor group.

This clonotype was obtained from a male donor in good health and CMV-seronegative. Specimen: PBMCs. V is TRBV28 and J is TRBJ2-2, with D maybe TRBD1 (5 bases). CDR3: CASTVLLTANTGELFF. CDR3 coding DNA: TGTGCCAGCACCGTTTTACTGACAGCCAACACCGGGGAGCTGTTTTTT.